Below, 21 T cell receptor beta chains from the same sample are listed, as sequenced in a study of blood T cell repertoires in COVID-19. Sequenced by immunoSEQ multiplex PCR; TCRdb stores in-frame clones only, minus some. The sample holds 150,000 to 200,000 clones, 88% seen once. Material for sequencing was peripheral blood. These TCRs come from a middle-aged man who had recovered from COVID-19.

The V call is TRBV25-1, the J call TRBJ2-7; unclear D gene. The V and J ends lost 1 base and 5 bases respectively, with 6 bases between them. The CDR3 runs to 12 residues. The germline gives CDR1 MGHDK, CDR2 SYGVNS. CDR3 loop: CASSEFPNEQYF. The CDR3, as DNA: TGTGCCAGCAGTGAATTTCCTAACGAGCAGTACTTC.

The rearrangement links TRBV27 to TRBJ1-2, with 11 bases lining up with TRBD1. V dropped 4 bases and J dropped 7; count of bases not matched to a gene: 5. The CDR3 has 14 amino acids. Germline V CDR1 and CDR2: MNHEY, SMNVEV (reference sequence). This CDR3 is CASSWDRGDSGYTF. As DNA, the CDR3 is TGTGCCAGCAGTTGGGACAGGGGGGATAGTGGCTACACCTTC.

V is TRBV27 and J is TRBJ2-1; D is uncertain. The CDR3 is 11 amino acids. Germline V lookup: CDR1 MNHEY, CDR2 SMNVEV (reference sequence). Trimming cost V 2 bases and J 8 bases, with 4 bases left between them. This chain's CDR3 is CASSLGDEQFF. The CDR3 region has the DNA TGTGCCAGCAGTTTAGGAGATGAGCAGTTCTTC.

The chain is built from TRBV7-9 and TRBJ2-3; D uncertain. V was cut by 8 bases and J by 5 bases, with 8 bases left in between. Germline V gene lookup returns CDR1 SEHNR and CDR2 FQNEAQ (reference sequence). This CDR3 comprises 11 residues. CDR3 residues: CASGLGDTQYF. CDR3 bases: TGTGCCAGCGGTCTCGGAGATACGCAGTATTTT.

The chain uses TRBV2 and TRBJ1-5, with D perhaps TRBD1 (5 bases). Germline loops: CDR1 SNHLY, CDR2 FYNNEI. The CDR3 has 15 amino acids. V lost 5 bases and J 2 bases, leaving 13 bases between the germline ends. The chain's CDR3 is CASSTLGGGNQPQHF. Written as DNA, the CDR3 is TGTGCCAGCAGTACCCTGGGGGGTGGCAATCAGCCCCAGCATTTT.

The chain carries TRBV4-3 and TRBJ1-2; no reliable D call. CDR1 LGHNA and CDR2 YSLEER come from the germline V gene. The CDR3 covers 13 residues. V was pared by 3 bases and J by 2 bases, with 7 bases between. The CDR3 spells CASSQQQNYGYTF. In DNA, the CDR3 is TGCGCCAGCAGCCAGCAACAGAACTATGGCTACACCTTC.

The chain recombines TRBV18 with TRBJ1-2, with TRBD1 identical over 7 bases. The V segment lost 4 bases and the J segment 1 base; nucleotides outside the gene matches: 0. This CDR3 is 13 amino acids long. Germline assignment: CDR1 KGHSH and CDR2 LQKENI. Here the CDR3 DNA reads TGTGCCAGCTCACGGGACAGTAACTATGGCTACACCTTC. Translated, it gives CASSRDSNYGYTF.

The chain is built from TRBV7-2 and TRBJ2-7; TRBD1 matches 8 bases. Unmatched junction bases numbered 7, after V lost 1 base and J lost 2 bases. Germline-derived CDR1 and CDR2 are SGHTA and FQGNSA. The CDR3 sequence is 16 residues long. Here the CDR3 reads CASSLDRGQGTYEQYF. In DNA form, the CDR3 reads TGTGCCAGCAGCTTAGACCGAGGACAGGGCACCTACGAGCAGTACTTC.

This clone appeared once. The rearrangement links TRBV3-1 (or the pseudogene TRBV3-2) to TRBJ1-1; a weak D match, TRBD1 (5 bases). Trimming took off 4 bases at V and 8 bases at J, with 17 bases between the two ends. This CDR3 comprises 14 residues. CDR1 and CDR2 from the germline V gene are LGHDT and YNNKEL (reference sequence). Here the CDR3 reads CASSRLQGREEAFF. In nucleotides, the CDR3 is TGTGCCAGCAGCCGGTTGCAGGGTCGAGAAGAAGCTTTCTTT.

This clone was counted between two and nine times. The chain is built from TRBV10-1 and TRBJ2-1, with 10 bases matching TRBD1. The CDR3 length is 17 residues. The V gene's germline CDR1 is WNHNN and CDR2 SYGVQD (reference sequence). V was clipped by 5 bases and J by 7 bases; unmatched bases: 14. CDR3 sequence (DNA): TGCGCCAGCAGTACCTGGGACAGGGGTTCCGGGAGGAATGAGCAGTTCTTC. Its protein is CASSTWDRGSGRNEQFF.

The chain couples TRBV18 to TRBJ1-1; 7 bases are a match to TRBD1. The CDR3 length is 14 residues. The germline V gene has CDR1 KGHSH and CDR2 LQKENI. With 3 bases clipped from V and 4 bases from J, the junction kept 5 bases outside the gene matches. The CDR3 sequence: CASSPGQVVTEAFF. In DNA form, the CDR3 reads TGTGCCAGCTCACCCGGACAGGTCGTCACTGAAGCTTTCTTT.

The rearrangement links TRBV5-5 to TRBJ2-1; D is possibly TRBD1 (6 bases). The CDR3 has 17 amino acids. Germline values: CDR1 SGHKS, CDR2 YYEKEE (reference sequence). Trimming removed 2 bases at V and 6 bases at J, with 21 bases between. The CDR3 spells CASSFINQRTVGNEQFF. The CDR3 coding sequence is TGTGCCAGCAGCTTCATAAACCAAAGGACAGTGGGCAATGAGCAGTTCTTC.

V is TRBV19 and J is TRBJ2-7; 11 bases align to TRBD2. V dropped 6 bases and J dropped 2; count of bases not matched to a gene: 3. Germline-derived CDR1 and CDR2 are LNHDA and SQIVND (reference sequence). The CDR3 has 14 amino acids. CDR3 in DNA: TGTGCCAGTAGCCCACTAGCGGGGGCCTACGAGCAGTACTTC. It is translated as CASSPLAGAYEQYF.

V is TRBV19 and J is TRBJ1-1; TRBD1 agrees at 8 bases. The germline CDR1 and CDR2 sequences are LNHDA and SQIVND (reference sequence). The trim removed 6 bases at V and 0 bases at J, leaving 6 bases unmatched. This CDR3 is 15 amino acids long. CDR3 amino acids: CASSQGAEMNTEAFF. Written as DNA, the CDR3 is TGTGCCAGTAGCCAGGGGGCCGAGATGAACACTGAAGCTTTCTTT.

The V call is TRBV5-1, the J call TRBJ1-2; 7 bases fit TRBD1. Germline assignment: CDR1 SGHRS and CDR2 YFSETQ. CDR3 length: 16 residues. V shed 4 bases, J shed 0 bases, and the junction held 9 bases outside the gene matches. In DNA, the CDR3 is TGCGCCAGCAGCCGGCCGGACAGGAATCCTAACTATGGCTACACCTTC. Its translation is CASSRPDRNPNYGYTF.

V and J are TRBV13 and TRBJ2-5; 10 bases match TRBD2. Per germline, CDR1 PRHDT and CDR2 FYEKMQ (reference sequence). Trimming took 3 bases from V and 4 from J; bases not matched to a gene: 5. This CDR3 has 15 amino acids. The CDR3 coding sequence is TGTGCCAGCAGCTTCAGAGCGGGGGGGCCAGAGACCCAGTACTTC. Its protein is CASSFRAGGPETQYF.

This chain joins TRBV19 and TRBJ2-3, with a weak D call TRBD1 (5 bases). CDR1 and CDR2 from the germline V gene are LNHDA and SQIVND (reference sequence). V lost 9 bases and J 3 bases, leaving 13 bases between the germline ends. This CDR3 spans 13 amino acids. CDR3 sequence (DNA): TGTGCCAGCTCAGGGATCGGAACAGATACGCAGTATTTT. Its protein is CASSGIGTDTQYF.

Points on this clone: The same CDR3 arises from other DNA sequences in this sample as well. The chain carries TRBV28 and TRBJ1-2, with 7 positions matching TRBD1. The V and J ends lost 4 bases and 2 bases, in that order; junction bases with no gene match: 7. This CDR3 region has 15 residues. CDR1 and CDR2 from the germline V gene are MDHEN and SYDVKM. The CDR3: CASSSPGGGNYGYTF. CDR3 DNA sequence: TGTGCCAGCAGTTCTCCAGGGGGAGGAAACTATGGCTACACCTTC.

This chain connects TRBV11-2 to TRBJ1-2, with D maybe TRBD1 (5 bases). The V gene lost 3 bases and the J gene lost 2 bases, with 25 bases spanning the gap. There are 19 residues in the CDR3. Germline-derived CDR1 and CDR2 are SGHAT and FQNNGV. This CDR3 is CASSFFPLTGGGENYGYTF. In DNA form, the CDR3 reads TGTGCCAGCAGCTTTTTTCCCCTCACAGGTGGTGGGGAAAACTATGGCTACACCTTC.

The V and J genes are TRBV29-1 and TRBJ2-1; 9 bases align to TRBD2. The J segment lost 2 bases and the V segment lost 7 bases, leaving 3 bases of the junction unmatched. This CDR3 is 13 amino acids long. Looked up from germline, CDR1 is SQVTM and CDR2 is ANQGSEA. CDR3 DNA sequence: TGCAGCGGTAGCGGGAGAGCCTACAATGAGCAGTTCTTC. As protein: CSGSGRAYNEQFF.

This chain connects TRBV30 to TRBJ1-5; D unclear. The germline gives CDR1 GTSNPN, CDR2 SVGIG (reference sequence). CDR3 size: 13 residues. V lost 0 bases, J lost 4 bases, and 7 bases lay in between. The CDR3 protein is CAWSVQQNQPQHF. The CDR3 nucleotides read TGTGCCTGGAGTGTACAGCAGAATCAGCCCCAGCATTTT. Drawing the rest from reference TRBV30 and TRBJ1-5, the complete variable domain is SQTIHQWPATLVQPVGSPLSLECTVEGTSNPNLYWYRQAAGRGLQLLFYSVGIGQISSEVPQNLSASRPQDRQFILSSKKLLLSDSGFYLCAWSVQQNQPQHFGDGTRLSIL.